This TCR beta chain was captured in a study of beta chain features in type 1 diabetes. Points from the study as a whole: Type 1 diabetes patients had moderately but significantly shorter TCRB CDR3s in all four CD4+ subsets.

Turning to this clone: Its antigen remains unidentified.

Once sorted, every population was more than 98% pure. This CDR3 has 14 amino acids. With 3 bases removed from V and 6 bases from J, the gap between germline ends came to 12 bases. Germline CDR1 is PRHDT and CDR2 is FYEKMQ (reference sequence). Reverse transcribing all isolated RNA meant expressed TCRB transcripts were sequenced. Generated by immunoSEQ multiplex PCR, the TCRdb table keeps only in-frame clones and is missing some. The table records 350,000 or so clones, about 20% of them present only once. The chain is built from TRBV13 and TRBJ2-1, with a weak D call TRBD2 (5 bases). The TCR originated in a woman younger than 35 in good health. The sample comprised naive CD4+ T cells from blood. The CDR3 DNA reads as TGTGCCAGCAGCTTCTCCGGACTGGCCAATGAGCAGTTCTTC. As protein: CASSFSGLANEQFF.